Listed here are 2 T cell receptor beta chains from one sample, sequenced in a study of breast tumors, draining lymph nodes, adjacent tissues. Samples came from axillary lymph nodes draining the breast cancer. TCRdb reprocessed the multiplex PCR reads via MiXCR and lists one record per CDR3 protein. This repertoire shows under 150,000 distinct CDR3 sequences, 20% to 25% found once; its top ten account for about 2.2%. The sequencing sample was made of axillary lymph node tissue. These receptors came from a female donor with breast cancer. Some clones in this sample may be carry-over from other donors' samples.

The CDR3 spells CASSGLERTYTQYF. The CDR3 nucleotides are TGTGCCAGCAGCGGACTAGAGAGAACCTATACGCAGTATTTT. V usage is TRBV6-6 and J usage is TRBJ2-3; TRBD2 matches 7 bases. Germline lookup yields CDR1 MNHNY and CDR2 SVGAGI (reference sequence). This CDR3 has 14 residues. J gave up 7 bases and V 6 bases, and 10 bases lay outside the gene matches.

The chain carries TRBV3-1 and TRBJ2-1; no clear D. Looked up from germline, CDR1 is LGHDT and CDR2 is YNNKEL (reference sequence). V lost 6 bases to trimming and J lost 6 bases, with 6 bases between them. The CDR3 covers 11 residues. The CDR3 reads CASRAANEQFF. DNA of the CDR3: TGTGCCAGCAGGGCAGCCAATGAGCAGTTCTTC.